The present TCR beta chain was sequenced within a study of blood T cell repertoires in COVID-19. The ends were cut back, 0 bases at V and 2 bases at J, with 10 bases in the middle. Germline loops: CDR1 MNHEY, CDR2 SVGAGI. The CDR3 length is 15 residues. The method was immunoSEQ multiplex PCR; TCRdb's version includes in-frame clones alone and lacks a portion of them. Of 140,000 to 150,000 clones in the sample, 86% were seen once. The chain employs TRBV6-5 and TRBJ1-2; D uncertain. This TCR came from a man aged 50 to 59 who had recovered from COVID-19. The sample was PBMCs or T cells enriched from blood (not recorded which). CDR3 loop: CASSYSRITNYGYTF. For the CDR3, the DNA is TGTGCCAGCAGTTACTCGAGGATCACCAACTATGGCTACACCTTC.